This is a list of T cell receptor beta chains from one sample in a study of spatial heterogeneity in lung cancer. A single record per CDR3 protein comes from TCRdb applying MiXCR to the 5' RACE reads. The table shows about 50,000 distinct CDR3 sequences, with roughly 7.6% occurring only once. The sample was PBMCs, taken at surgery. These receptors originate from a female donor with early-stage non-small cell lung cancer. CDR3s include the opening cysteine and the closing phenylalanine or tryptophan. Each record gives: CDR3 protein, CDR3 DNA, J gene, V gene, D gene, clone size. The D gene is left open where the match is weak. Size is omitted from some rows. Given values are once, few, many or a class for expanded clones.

CSAEDRGARLNTEAFF | TGCAGTGCAGAGGACAGGGGAGCCCGTCTGAACACTGAAGCTTTCTTT | TRBJ1-1 | TRBV20-1 | TRBD1 | many
CSEGVGDHSITATNEKLFF | TGCAGTGAGGGGGTGGGGGACCACTCCATTACTGCAACTAATGAAAAACTGTTTTTT | TRBJ1-4 | TRBV20-1 | - | many
CASSYSQGSSYEQYF | TGTGCCAGCAGTTACTCCCAGGGAAGCTCCTACGAGCAGTACTTC | TRBJ2-7 | TRBV6-6 | - | few
CASSMYGSNEQFF | TGTGCCAGTAGTATGTACGGCAGCAATGAGCAGTTCTTC | TRBJ2-1 | TRBV19 | - | many
CASSYRGRREKLFF | TGTGCCAGCAGTTACAGGGGACGACGTGAAAAACTGTTTTTT | TRBJ1-4 | TRBV28 | TRBD1 | many
CASSLGGDRDLDEQFF | TGCGCCAGCAGCTTGGGAGGGGACAGGGATCTGGATGAGCAGTTCTTC | TRBJ2-1 | TRBV5-1 | TRBD1 | few
CASSIGPRVTDTQYF | TGTGCCAGCAGCATCGGCCCGAGGGTCACAGATACGCAGTATTTT | TRBJ2-3 | TRBV5-5 | - | -
CASSVPGQVILPVTGRF | TGTGCCAGCAGCGTTCCGGGACAGGTGATTCTCCCCGTCACTGGCCGTTTT | TRBJ1-4 | TRBV9 | TRBD1 | -
CASTQTGLAGAGTLDTQYF | TGCGCCAGCACCCAAACGGGACTAGCGGGGGCCGGAACCCTAGATACGCAGTATTTT | TRBJ2-3 | TRBV5-1 | TRBD2 | few
CASSLGRVPPRDYGYTF | TGTGCCAGCAGCTTAGGCAGGGTGCCTCCCCGAGACTATGGCTACACCTTC | TRBJ1-2 | TRBV7-8 | - | many
CASSFRPARMGETQYF | TGTGCCAGCAGTTTCCGCCCCGCTAGGATGGGTGAGACCCAGTACTTC | TRBJ2-5 | TRBV27 | - | -
CSARGPSGYEQYF | TGCAGTGCCCGGGGACCGTCGGGCTACGAGCAGTACTTC | TRBJ2-7 | TRBV20-1 | - | many
CSVLSDRNFYEQYF | TGCAGCGTCCTCTCGGACAGAAATTTTTACGAGCAGTACTTC | TRBJ2-7 | TRBV29-1 | - | many
CASRPSPRDSQAFF | TGTGCCAGCAGGCCATCCCCCCGGGACAGCCAAGCTTTCTTT | TRBJ1-1 | TRBV7-8 | TRBD1 | -
CASSQSVLAQYYGYTF | TGTGCCAGCAGCCAATCGGTCCTTGCACAGTACTATGGCTACACCTTC | TRBJ1-2 | TRBV16 | - | -
CASSRTSGSTDTQYF | TGTGCTAGCAGCCGAACTAGCGGAAGCACAGATACGCAGTATTTT | TRBJ2-3 | TRBV7-7 | TRBD2 | few
CATSDELAGAVDTQYF | TGTGCCACCAGTGATGAACTAGCGGGGGCCGTGGATACGCAGTATTTT | TRBJ2-3 | TRBV24-1 | TRBD2 | few
CASGRGANYGYTF | TGTGCCAGCGGCAGGGGGGCTAACTATGGCTACACCTTC | TRBJ1-2 | TRBV6-2/TRBV6-3 | TRBD1 | few
CASLPEAFF | TGTGCCAGCCTCCCTGAAGCTTTCTTT | TRBJ1-1 | TRBV7-9 | - | few
CSVVHSLSGNTIYF | TGCAGCGTTGTTCACAGCCTCTCTGGAAACACCATATATTTT | TRBJ1-3 | TRBV29-1 | - | -
CSARGSTPQGRNEKLFF | TGCAGTGCTAGAGGCAGTACACCCCAGGGTCGTAATGAAAAACTGTTTTTT | TRBJ1-4 | TRBV20-1 | - | few
CANMGFTEAFF | TGTGCTAACATGGGATTCACTGAAGCTTTCTTT | TRBJ1-1 | TRBV12-5 | - | many
CASSFPRGAGGSQPQHF | TGTGCCAGTAGTTTTCCCCGGGGCGCAGGGGGCAGCCAGCCCCAGCATTTT | TRBJ1-5 | TRBV19 | TRBD1 | -
CASSSPGLAGTDTQYF | TGTGCCAGCAGCTCCCCGGGACTAGCGGGCACAGATACGCAGTATTTT | TRBJ2-3 | TRBV7-9 | TRBD2 | -
CASSLFLGPPDEQYF | TGTGCCAGCAGCTTATTCTTAGGACCGCCTGACGAGCAGTACTTC | TRBJ2-7 | TRBV7-2 | - | -
CASSSRETSGNTIYF | TGCGCCAGCAGTTCCAGAGAGACCTCTGGAAACACCATATATTTT | TRBJ1-3 | TRBV4-3 | - | few
CASSYQGNEQFF | TGTGCCAGCAGCTACCAGGGTAATGAGCAGTTCTTC | TRBJ2-1 | TRBV12-3/TRBV12-4 | - | many
CASSLVPTENTDTQYF | TGTGCCAGCAGCTTAGTTCCGACGGAAAACACAGATACGCAGTATTTT | TRBJ2-3 | TRBV7-2 | - | -
CASSPTRQALGMNTEAFF | TGTGCCAGCAGCCCTACCCGACAGGCCCTTGGGATGAACACTGAAGCTTTCTTT | TRBJ1-1 | TRBV7-9 | - | many
CATSREWTGGTQYF | TGTGCCACCAGCAGAGAGTGGACAGGTGGGACCCAGTACTTC | TRBJ2-5 | TRBV15 | TRBD1 | few
CASSSGVRGYTF | TGTGCCAGCAGTTCCGGGGTGCGAGGCTACACCTTC | TRBJ1-2 | TRBV28 | - | -
CASTKQGANYGYTF | TGTGCCAGCACTAAACAGGGGGCGAACTATGGCTACACCTTC | TRBJ1-2 | TRBV28 | TRBD1 | few
CASSDFGGGPPRPFF | TGTGCCAGCAGTGATTTTGGGGGGGGCCCGCCCCGACCGTTCTTC | TRBJ2-1 | TRBV6-1 | - | many
CASSQTGGANTGELFF | TGTGCCAGCAGCCAAACAGGGGGCGCGAACACCGGGGAGCTGTTTTTT | TRBJ2-2 | TRBV7-2 | TRBD1 | -
CASKARGQEETQYF | TGTGCCAGCAAGGCCAGGGGGCAGGAAGAGACCCAGTACTTC | TRBJ2-5 | TRBV6-2/TRBV6-3 | TRBD1 | -
CASSLNGGRNQPQHF | TGCGCCAGCAGCTTGAACGGGGGCCGGAATCAGCCCCAGCATTTT | TRBJ1-5 | TRBV5-1 | - | -
CASSTGRGGNQPQHF | TGTGCCAGTAGTACCGGGAGGGGAGGGAATCAGCCCCAGCATTTT | TRBJ1-5 | TRBV19 | - | -
CASRAGGSYNEQFF | TGTGCCAGCAGAGCGGGGGGGTCCTACAATGAGCAGTTCTTC | TRBJ2-1 | TRBV12-3/TRBV12-4 | TRBD2 | many
CASRTSLAGELFF | TGTGCCAGCAGGACCTCCTTGGCCGGGGAGCTGTTTTTT | TRBJ2-2 | TRBV7-2 | - | -
CASSGEGNEYNEQFF | TGTGCCAGCAGTGGCGAAGGGAACGAGTACAATGAGCAGTTCTTC | TRBJ2-1 | TRBV2 | - | many
CASSLGTENSPLHF | TGTGCCAGCAGCTTAGGGACGGAAAATTCACCCCTCCACTTT | TRBJ1-6 | TRBV7-9 | - | many
CASSQGLASDKQYF | TGCGCCAGCAGCCAAGGGCTAGCCAGTGACAAGCAGTACTTC | TRBJ2-7 | TRBV4-3 | - | -
CSARVGQGAPQTYSNQPQHF | TGCAGTGCTAGGGTGGGACAGGGGGCGCCTCAGACCTATAGCAATCAGCCCCAGCATTTT | TRBJ1-5 | TRBV20-1 | TRBD1 | -
CASSPIAGTTGEQFF | TGTGCCAGCAGTCCGATAGCGGGGACAACAGGGGAGCAGTTCTTC | TRBJ2-1 | TRBV27 | TRBD2 | -
CASSSSPGDTEAFF | TGTGCCAGCAGCTCATCCCCAGGGGACACTGAAGCTTTCTTT | TRBJ1-1 | TRBV9 | - | few
CASSESVRSSYNSPLHF | TGCGCCAGCAGTGAGTCTGTCAGGAGCTCCTATAATTCACCCCTCCACTTT | TRBJ1-6 | TRBV10-2 | - | many
CASSLTRADQPQHF | TGTGCCAGCAGCTTAACGAGGGCTGATCAGCCCCAGCATTTT | TRBJ1-5 | TRBV11-2 | - | -
CASRRFSTPGTQETQYF | TGTGCCAGCAGACGCTTCTCAACCCCCGGGACTCAAGAGACCCAGTACTTC | TRBJ2-5 | TRBV6-2/TRBV6-3 | - | -